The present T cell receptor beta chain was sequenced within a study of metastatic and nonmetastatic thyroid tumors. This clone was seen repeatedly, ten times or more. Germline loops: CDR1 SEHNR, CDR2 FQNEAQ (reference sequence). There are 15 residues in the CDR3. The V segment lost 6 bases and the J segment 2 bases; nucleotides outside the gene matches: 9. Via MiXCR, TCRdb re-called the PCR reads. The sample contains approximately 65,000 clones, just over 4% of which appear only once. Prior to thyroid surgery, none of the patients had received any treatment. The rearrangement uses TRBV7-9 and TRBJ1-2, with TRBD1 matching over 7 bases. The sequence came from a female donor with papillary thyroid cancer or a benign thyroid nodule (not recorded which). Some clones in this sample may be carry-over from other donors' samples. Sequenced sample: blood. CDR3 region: CASSPGQAPNYGYTF. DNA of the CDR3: TGTGCCAGCAGTCCTGGACAGGCTCCAAACTATGGCTACACCTTC.